One sample yielded the 21 T cell receptor beta chains listed below, sequenced in a study of T cells in Graves' hyperthyroidism and ophthalmopathy. Template material for amplifying TCR beta CDR3 regions consisted of RNA transcripts. In the first-round RT-PCR of the TCR CDR3, the HTBI primer set was used. TCRdb analysed the multiplex PCR reads with MiXCR anew, one entry per CDR3 protein. The sample includes roughly 700,000 distinct CDR3 sequences, 14% of them seen just once. Sequenced input: blood. The origin of the receptors is a woman younger than 30 with Graves' hyperthyroidism.

This clonotype showed up many times. The CDR3 coding sequence is TGTGCCTGGAGTGCAGGACTGTCGAATGAGCAGTTCTTC. It translates to CAWSAGLSNEQFF. The chain is built from TRBV30 and TRBJ2-1; a weak D match, TRBD2 (5 bases). The germline V and J ends were trimmed by 1 base and 7 bases, with 11 bases remaining between them. The CDR3 is 13 amino acids. Germline V gene data show CDR1 as GTSNPN and CDR2 as SVGIG (reference sequence). The full variable domain, rest sourced from reference TRBV30 and TRBJ2-1, is SQTIHQWPATLVQPVGSPLSLECTVEGTSNPNLYWYRQAAGRGLQLLFYSVGIGQISSEVPQNLSASRPQDRQFILSSKKLLLSDSGFYLCAWSAGLSNEQFFGPGTRLTVL.

This clonotype was seen many times. The chain uses TRBV7-2 and TRBJ2-7, with D maybe TRBD2 (6 bases). This CDR3 comprises 14 residues. V was shortened by 4 bases and J by 2 bases, with 12 bases between the two germline ends. Germline V CDR1 and CDR2: SGHTA, FQGNSA. The CDR3 sequence is CASSSAGLAYEQYF. CDR3 sequence (DNA): TGTGCCAGCAGCTCAGCGGGCTTAGCCTACGAGCAGTACTTC. The variable domain in full, completed from reference TRBV7-2 and TRBJ2-7, reads GAGVSQSPSNKVTEKGKDVELRCDPISGHTALYWYRQSLGQGLEFLIYFQGNSAPDKSGLPSDRFSAERTGGSVSTLTIQRTQQEDSAVYLCASSSAGLAYEQYFGPGTRLTVT.

The CDR3, as DNA: TGTGCCAGCAGCTCACTAGCGGGAGGAATAACCGGGGAGCTGTTTTTT. Translating it yields CASSSLAGGITGELFF. The genes are TRBV5-6 and TRBJ2-2; TRBD2 matches 12 bases. CDR1 is SGHDT and CDR2 is YYEEEE in the germline V gene. Germline trimming cut 3 bases from V and 5 bases from J; bases unmatched to any gene: 5. The CDR3 is 16 residues long.

Of note for this clonotype: A read error is possible here, since a much larger clone lies one base away. The gene calls are TRBV20-1 and TRBJ2-5, with a weak D call TRBD2 (5 bases). Judging by the DNA end, TRBJ2-1 fits better; the J call may be wrong. The CDR3 length is 13 residues. Germline V CDR1 and CDR2: DFQATT, SNEGSKA (reference sequence). In DNA form, the CDR3 reads TGCAGTGCTATGACGAGGGTACAAGAGACCCAGTTCTTC. Its protein is CSAMTRVQETQFF.

This chain joins TRBV7-3 and TRBJ2-1; 10 bases are shared with TRBD2. The CDR3 consists of 16 residues. V shed 4 bases, J shed 2 bases, and the junction held 5 bases outside the gene matches. Germline values: CDR1 SGHTA, CDR2 FQGTGA. CDR3 DNA sequence: TGTGCCAGCAGCTATCTAGCGGGAGCCACCTACAATGAGCAGTTCTTC. Encoded protein: CASSYLAGATYNEQFF.

This clonotype was found many times. The V gene is TRBV30, the J gene TRBJ2-7; 14 positions agree with TRBD2. The V segment lost 7 bases and the J segment 3 bases; nucleotides outside the gene matches: 11. Germline-derived CDR1 and CDR2 are GTSNPN and SVGIG (reference sequence). The CDR3 runs to 16 residues. DNA of the CDR3: TGTGCCTCAAGCAGAACAGGACTAGCGGGAGGCTACGAGCAGTACTTC. Translation gives CASSRTGLAGGYEQYF.

The chain links TRBV27 to TRBJ2-1, with 10 bases that match TRBD2. After removal of 5 bases from V and 3 bases from J, the junction contained 7 bases not matched to a gene. In germline, CDR1 is MNHEY, CDR2 SMNVEV (reference sequence). CDR3 length: 16 amino acids. CDR3 sequence: CASSVLRTSGYNEQFF. DNA for the CDR3: TGTGCCAGCAGTGTCCTCAGGACTAGCGGCTACAATGAGCAGTTCTTC.

Only a few counts were recorded for this clonotype. The chain carries TRBV29-1 and TRBJ2-1; D is perhaps TRBD2 (6 bases). This CDR3 is built from 16 residues. The V and J ends lost 1 base and 6 bases respectively, with 19 bases between them. Per germline, CDR1 SQVTM and CDR2 ANQGSEA. The CDR3 DNA sequence: TGCAGCGTTGAAGGGACCCTTCCTAGCGCGTCCAATGAGCAGTTCTTC. Amino acid sequence: CSVEGTLPSASNEQFF.

This clonotype was counted at least ten times. J is TRBJ2-2 and V is TRBV20-1; tentative D call: TRBD2 (5 bases). The CDR3 runs 13 residues. Germline values: CDR1 DFQATT, CDR2 SNEGSKA (reference sequence). V was trimmed by 6 bases and J by 1 base, leaving 9 bases between them. The CDR3 region is CSAAAGNTGELFF. The CDR3 DNA sequence: TGCAGTGCCGCGGCGGGGAACACCGGGGAGCTGTTTTTT.

This clonotype was seen repeatedly, ten times or more. V gene TRBV12-3 or TRBV12-4 combines with J gene TRBJ1-5; 9 bases align to TRBD1. The CDR3 is 14 amino acids. V shed 4 bases, J shed 5 bases, and the junction held 3 bases outside the gene matches. CDR3 DNA: TGTGCCAGCAGTTGGGACAGGGTGGATCAGCCCCAGCATTTT. This gives the protein CASSWDRVDQPQHF.

This chain uses TRBV19 with TRBJ2-3, with unresolved D. V gave up 3 bases and J gave up 0 bases, with 7 bases separating them. The CDR3 length is 14 residues. Germline CDR1 reads LNHDA; CDR2 reads SQIVND (reference sequence). CDR3 nucleotide sequence: TGTGCCAGTAGTATGCGCTATAGCACAGATACGCAGTATTTT. Residues: CASSMRYSTDTQYF. Together with reference TRBV19 and TRBJ2-3, the CDR3 gives the full variable domain: DGGITQSPKYLFRKEGQNVTLSCEQNLNHDAMYWYRQDPGQGLRLIYYSQIVNDFQKGDIAEGYSVSREKKESFPLTVTSAQKNPTAFYLCASSMRYSTDTQYFGPGTRLTVL.

In this sample, this clonotype turned up many times. The J gene is TRBJ2-2, the V gene TRBV30; D unclear. This CDR3 spans 13 amino acids. The germline V gene has CDR1 GTSNPN and CDR2 SVGIG (reference sequence). CDR3 in amino acids: CALTPENTGELFF. Here the CDR3 DNA reads TGTGCTCTGACTCCGGAGAACACCGGGGAGCTGTTTTTT. Full variable domain (missing parts from reference TRBV30 and TRBJ2-2): SQTIHQWPATLVQPVGSPLSLECTVEGTSNPNLYWYRQAAGRGLQLLFYSVGIGQISSEVPQNLSASRPQDRQFILSSKKLLLSDSGFYLCALTPENTGELFFGEGSRLTVL.

This clonotype was counted ten times or more. V and J are TRBV29-1 and TRBJ2-1, with D possibly TRBD2 on 5 matching bases. V lost 4 bases and J lost 0, with 16 bases in between. The germline gives CDR1 SQVTM, CDR2 ANQGSEA. This CDR3 comprises 16 residues. The CDR3 nucleotides read TGCAGCGTTGCCCCAGGACTCATGAGCTCCTACAATGAGCAGTTCTTC. This encodes CSVAPGLMSSYNEQFF.

The chain carries TRBV7-6 and TRBJ2-2, with TRBD2 identical over 10 bases. The length of the CDR3 is 18 residues. After removal of 5 bases from V and 5 bases from J, the junction contained 14 bases not matched to a gene. The germline gives CDR1 SGHVS, CDR2 FNYEAQ. CDR3 nucleotide sequence: TGTGCCAGCAGCACCCCCCACCGGGCTAGCGGGAGTACCGGGGAGCTGTTTTTT. Translation gives CASSTPHRASGSTGELFF. Full variable domain (rest looked up from reference TRBV7-6 and TRBJ2-2): GAGVSQSPRYKVTKRGQDVALRCDPISGHVSLYWYRQALGQGPEFLTYFNYEAQQDKSGLPNDRFSAERPEGSISTLTIQRTEQRDSAMYRCASSTPHRASGSTGELFFGEGSRLTVL.

This clonotype was seen repeatedly, ten times or more. V gene TRBV20-1 combines with J gene TRBJ2-3; D unresolved. The germline V gene has CDR1 DFQATT and CDR2 SNEGSKA (reference sequence). This CDR3 region has 10 residues. The V end was cut by 6 bases, the J end by 4 bases, with 5 bases between. CDR3: CSAGADTQYF. The CDR3 DNA is TGCAGTGCAGGAGCAGATACGCAGTATTTT.

This clonotype has only a few counts. The J gene is TRBJ2-3, the V gene TRBV12-3 or TRBV12-4; tentatively, D is TRBD2 (6 bases). This CDR3 contains 16 residues. V dropped 3 bases and J dropped 1 base, with 14 bases sitting between them. The CDR3 reads CASSLTGVLRTDTQYF. The CDR3, as DNA: TGTGCCAGCAGTTTGACGGGGGTGTTACGCACAGATACGCAGTATTTT.

The rearrangement links TRBV10-2 to TRBJ2-3; 10 bases are shared with TRBD2. Trimming took 10 bases from V and 2 from J; bases not matched to a gene: 21. The CDR3 covers 19 residues. Germline CDR1 and CDR2: WSHSY and SAAADI. The CDR3 coding sequence is TGCGCCACAGACTTCTCTGGACTAGCGGACAAGGGGCACACAGATACGCAGTATTTT. This sequence encodes CATDFSGLADKGHTDTQYF.

The chain is built from TRBV7-9 and TRBJ2-1, with a tentative D call TRBD1 (6 bases). This CDR3 contains 15 residues. Trimming took 4 bases from V and 8 from J, leaving 18 bases between them. In germline, CDR1 is SEHNR, CDR2 FQNEAQ (reference sequence). This chain's CDR3 is CASSSYRQVPYEQFF. The CDR3 DNA follows: TGTGCCAGCAGCTCCTATCGACAGGTCCCCTATGAGCAGTTCTTC.

The chain uses TRBV6-2 or TRBV6-3 and TRBJ2-2, with 8 bases that match TRBD1. This CDR3 comprises 16 residues. V gave up 7 bases and J gave up 1 base; unmatched junction bases: 8. Germline assignment: CDR1 MNHEY and CDR2 SVGEGT. CDR3 region: CASKTPGTGNTGELFF. In DNA form, the CDR3 reads TGTGCCAGCAAAACTCCGGGGACAGGGAACACCGGGGAGCTGTTTTTT.

This clonotype was recorded at least ten times. The chain carries TRBV12-3 or TRBV12-4 and TRBJ1-1; no definite D call. The CDR3 has 15 amino acids. V was trimmed by 0 bases and J by 5 bases, leaving 13 bases between them. The CDR3 reads CASSLALRGSTEAFF. CDR3 nucleotides: TGTGCCAGCAGTTTAGCGCTTCGGGGATCGACTGAAGCTTTCTTT.

This clonotype was seen a handful of times. The rearrangement uses TRBV6-1 and TRBJ2-3; 8 bases line up with TRBD2. V lost 10 bases, J lost 0 bases, and 6 bases stayed unmatched. From germline, CDR1 is MNHNS and CDR2 SASEGT. The CDR3 consists of 14 residues. The CDR3 protein is CAINSGTSTDTQYF. CDR3 DNA sequence: TGTGCCATCAATAGCGGGACTAGCACAGATACGCAGTATTTT.